Each of the 28 T cell receptor beta chains below was sequenced from the same sample in a study of cytomegalovirus exposure and HLA in healthy donors. Use of 60 Vbeta and 13 Jbeta primers characterized the PCR. The protocol was immunoSEQ multiplex PCR, while the TCRdb copy is restricted to in-frame clones and leaves out a portion. The sample holds 250,000 to 350,000 clones, approximately 80% seen once. The sample taken for sequencing was PBMCs. The receptor set was obtained from a girl aged 2 to 10 in good health and CMV-seronegative.

This clone appeared once. This chain joins TRBV7-3 and TRBJ2-1, with 7 nucleotides matching TRBD2. The CDR3 is made up of 18 amino acids. Germline V gene data show CDR1 as SGHTA and CDR2 as FQGTGA. V lost 2 bases and J lost 0; bases outside the gene matches: 10. CDR3 DNA: TGTGCCAGCAGCTTACTAGCTGTCGGACTAGGCTCCTACAATGAGCAGTTCTTC. This translates into CASSLLAVGLGSYNEQFF.

The V gene is TRBV5-4, the J gene TRBJ1-2, with D maybe TRBD1 (6 bases). The CDR3 sequence is 14 residues long. Trimming pared 0 bases from V and 4 bases from J, leaving 10 bases between. Germline assignment: CDR1 SGHNT and CDR2 YYREEE (reference sequence). CDR3 region: CASSLGGQIYGYTF. CDR3 bases: TGTGCCAGCAGCTTGGGAGGACAGATCTATGGCTACACCTTC.

This chain connects TRBV5-5 to TRBJ2-5, with 11 nucleotides matching TRBD1. CDR3 length: 14 residues. J lost 2 bases, V lost 5 bases, and 2 bases had no gene match. Looked up from germline, CDR1 is SGHKS and CDR2 is YYEKEE (reference sequence). The CDR3 DNA reads TGTGCCAGCAGGGGGACAGGGGGACAAGAGACCCAGTACTTC. Its translation: CASRGTGGQETQYF.

This clone was seen only a few times. The DNA for the CDR3 is TGTGCCAGCAGTCGCGATGGACAGGGACCCTATGGCTACACCTTC. Its protein product is CASSRDGQGPYGYTF. The chain combines TRBV6-5 with TRBJ1-2; TRBD1 agrees at 8 bases. The V and J ends lost 5 bases and 4 bases, in that order; junction bases with no gene match: 9. This CDR3 has 15 amino acids. The germline V gene has CDR1 MNHEY and CDR2 SVGAGI.

This clone turned up a few times. The chain is built from TRBV7-2 and TRBJ1-2; D is uncertain. The CDR3 is 12 amino acids. V dropped 7 bases and J dropped 1 base, with 7 bases sitting between them. Germline CDR1 and CDR2: SGHTA and FQGNSA. CDR3 in amino acids: CASTPLNYGYTF. The CDR3 DNA sequence: TGTGCCAGCACCCCTCTTAACTATGGCTACACCTTC.

Comments on this clone: Within the sample, other DNA sequences also encode this same CDR3. The CDR3 spells CASSSTGSSYNEQFF. CDR3 nucleotide sequence: TGTGCCAGCAGTTCGACGGGGAGCTCCTACAATGAGCAGTTCTTC. The chain is built from TRBV28 and TRBJ2-1; D possibly corresponds to TRBD2 (5 bases). V was trimmed by 4 bases and J by 0 bases, leaving 10 bases between them. Germline lookup yields CDR1 MDHEN and CDR2 SYDVKM. This CDR3 is built from 15 residues.

A single count supports this clone. The chain is built from TRBV23-1 and TRBJ1-3; D unclear. TRBV23-1 has ORF status, its function being uncertain. The V and J ends lost 3 bases and 0 bases respectively, with 6 bases between them. This CDR3 has 14 amino acids. The CDR3 sequence is CASSHRDSGNTIYF. The CDR3 bases are TGCGCCAGCAGTCACCGGGACTCTGGAAACACCATATATTTT.

The chain joins TRBV6-6 to TRBJ1-1; a possible D gene is TRBD1 (5 bases). Germline values: CDR1 MNHNY, CDR2 SVGAGI (reference sequence). The CDR3 contains 16 residues. The V end was cut by 6 bases, the J end by 2 bases, with 19 bases between. The CDR3 spells CASRPPAGRLNTEAFF. Written as DNA, the CDR3 is TGTGCCAGCAGACCCCCTGCGGGACGTCTAAACACTGAAGCTTTCTTT.

This chain uses TRBV30 with TRBJ1-4; 8 bases agree with TRBD1. Germline V gives CDR1 GTSNPN, CDR2 SVGIG (reference sequence). This CDR3 comprises 15 residues. The trim removed 2 bases at V and 8 bases at J, leaving 10 bases unmatched. The CDR3 DNA sequence: TGTGCCTGGAGTATGACAGGGGTGGGGGGAGAAAAACTGTTTTTT. Translating gives CAWSMTGVGGEKLFF.

This chain joins TRBV7-2 and TRBJ2-2; the match to TRBD2 covers 8 bases. The CDR3 extends over 16 amino acids. After removal of 1 base from V and 7 bases from J, the junction contained 8 bases not matched to a gene. CDR1 is SGHTA and CDR2 is FQGNSA in the germline V gene. For the CDR3, the DNA is TGTGCCAGCAGCTTAGGCCCCAGCGGGGGAAGCGGGGAGCTGTTTTTT. The encoded protein is CASSLGPSGGSGELFF.

V usage is TRBV5-8 and J usage is TRBJ1-6; no clear D. V was cut by 2 bases and J by 0 bases, with 9 bases left in between. This CDR3 region has 16 residues. From germline, CDR1 is SGHTS and CDR2 YDEGEE. CDR3 bases: TGTGCCAGCAGCTTCCTGGGGAGCTCCTATAATTCACCCCTCCACTTT. It codes for CASSFLGSSYNSPLHF.

The chain links TRBV7-6 to TRBJ2-7, with 7 bases lining up with TRBD2. V was clipped by 5 bases and J by 0 bases; unmatched bases: 7. The V gene's germline CDR1 is SGHVS and CDR2 FNYEAQ. The CDR3 runs to 15 residues. CDR3 coding DNA: TGTGCCAGCAGCAAAGTAGCGGGTAACTCCTACGAGCAGTACTTC. It specifies CASSKVAGNSYEQYF.

In its sample, this clone was seen a few times. The chain combines TRBV5-6 with TRBJ2-3, with 10 bases fitting TRBD2. Trimming took 3 bases from V and 4 from J; bases not matched to a gene: 2. The CDR3 loop spans 14 amino acids. The germline CDR1 and CDR2 sequences are SGHDT and YYEEEE. Here the CDR3 reads CASSSSGGADTQYF. The DNA of the CDR3 is TGTGCCAGCAGCTCTAGCGGGGGAGCAGATACGCAGTATTTT.

The genes are TRBV28 and TRBJ1-3; D might be TRBD1 (6 bases). V was trimmed by 6 bases and J by 0 bases, leaving 12 bases between them. CDR1 MDHEN and CDR2 SYDVKM come from the germline V gene. The length of the CDR3 is 15 residues. The CDR3 nucleotides are TGTGCCAGCAGGGTGAGACAGGACTCTGGAAACACCATATATTTT. It codes for CASRVRQDSGNTIYF. Looking up the rest from reference TRBV28 and TRBJ1-3 gives the full variable domain: DVKVTQSSRYLVKRTGEKVFLECVQDMDHENMFWYRQDPGLGLRLIYFSYDVKMKEKGDIPEGYSVSREKKERFSLILESASTNQTSMYLCASRVRQDSGNTIYFGEGSWLTVV.

The V call is TRBV13, the J call TRBJ2-5; D not resolved. The J call may be in error: the DNA end matches TRBJ2-7 better. The CDR3 contains 14 residues. Germline lookup yields CDR1 PRHDT and CDR2 FYEKMQ (reference sequence). The CDR3 DNA sequence: TGTGCCAGCAGCTTCGCCCCGTTGCGGTACGAGCAGTACTTC. Protein: CASSFAPLRYEQYF.

The J gene is TRBJ2-7, the V gene TRBV7-9; TRBD1 agrees at 8 bases. This CDR3 is built from 15 residues. Germline values: CDR1 SEHNR, CDR2 FQNEAQ (reference sequence). V lost 4 bases to trimming and J lost 3 bases; unmatched junction nucleotides: 8. CDR3 in DNA: TGTGCCAGCAGCTCCGGGACAGGAGCATACTACGAGCAGTACTTC. This encodes CASSSGTGAYYEQYF.

Only a few counts were recorded for this clone. The J gene is TRBJ2-1, the V gene TRBV5-8; 9 bases agree with TRBD1. The CDR3 is made up of 15 amino acids. V was clipped by 7 bases and J by 0 bases; unmatched bases: 5. Germline V CDR1 and CDR2: SGHTS, YDEGEE. The DNA of the CDR3 is TGTGCCAGCGAGCGACAGGGGGACTCCTACAATGAGCAGTTCTTC. This codes for CASERQGDSYNEQFF.

The V and J genes are TRBV19 and TRBJ1-6; TRBD1 is a possible D gene (5 bases). CDR1 and CDR2 (germline): LNHDA, SQIVND (reference sequence). The CDR3 is made up of 14 amino acids. V dropped 2 bases and J dropped 11 bases, with 13 bases sitting between them. The CDR3 protein is CASSIRWGEPPLHF. CDR3 bases: TGTGCCAGTAGTATAAGGTGGGGGGAACCACCCCTCCACTTT. Supplemented by reference TRBV19 and TRBJ1-6, the full variable domain reads DGGITQSPKYLFRKEGQNVTLSCEQNLNHDAMYWYRQDPGQGLRLIYYSQIVNDFQKGDIAEGYSVSREKKESFPLTVTSAQKNPTAFYLCASSIRWGEPPLHFGNGTRLTVT.

The V call is TRBV7-3, the J call TRBJ2-1; the match to TRBD1 covers 8 bases. CDR1 is SGHTA, CDR2 FQGTGA, per germline. Germline trimming cut 6 bases from V and 8 bases from J; bases unmatched to any gene: 9. This CDR3 spans 14 amino acids. In nucleotides, the CDR3 is TGTGCCAGCAGGCCGGGACAGGCGAGTTATGAGCAGTTCTTC. Its translation: CASRPGQASYEQFF.

The chain has TRBV27 and TRBJ1-2; D is uncertain. The CDR3 length is 13 residues. V lost 2 bases to trimming and J lost 3 bases, with 7 bases between them. Germline V CDR1 and CDR2: MNHEY, SMNVEV (reference sequence). The CDR3 DNA reads TGTGCCAGCAGTTTAAGTCGGGACTATGGCTACACCTTC. Its translation is CASSLSRDYGYTF.

This chain links TRBV5-6 with TRBJ2-4, with D perhaps matching TRBD2 (6 bases). The germline gives CDR1 SGHDT, CDR2 YYEEEE. The CDR3 contains 17 residues. With 1 base removed from V and 5 bases from J, the gap between germline ends came to 19 bases. Here the CDR3 DNA reads TGTGCCAGCAGCTTGCCCGGCAGACCGGGGGACGAAAACATTCAGTACTTC. It translates to CASSLPGRPGDENIQYF.

The chain links TRBV7-9 to TRBJ2-7; possible D gene TRBD2, 5 bases. V was trimmed by 5 bases and J by 7 bases, leaving 15 bases between them. Germline CDR1 is SEHNR and CDR2 is FQNEAQ (reference sequence). There are 13 residues in the CDR3. CDR3 in DNA: TGTGCCAGCAGCCGTGGAGGCTCGGGAGAGCAGTACTTC. Translation: CASSRGGSGEQYF.

The chain couples TRBV19 to TRBJ2-1; D is possibly TRBD2 (6 bases). Looked up from germline, CDR1 is LNHDA and CDR2 is SQIVND (reference sequence). Trimming stripped 5 bases from V and 7 bases from J, with 15 bases between. The CDR3 spans 14 residues. The CDR3 loop reads CASSYSGRINEQFF. The CDR3 DNA reads TGTGCCAGTAGTTATTCCGGGAGAATAAATGAGCAGTTCTTC.

The chain has TRBV6-5 and TRBJ1-2; D gene ambiguous. CDR3 size: 16 residues. Germline CDR1 is MNHEY and CDR2 is SVGAGI. V dropped 0 bases and J dropped 3 bases, with 14 bases sitting between them. DNA for the CDR3: TGTGCCAGCAGTTACTCGACTTTTGGCAGCTACTATGGCTACACCTTC. Translating it yields CASSYSTFGSYYGYTF.

The chain is built from TRBV10-3 and TRBJ1-6; TRBD1 agrees at 10 bases. CDR1 ENHRY and CDR2 SYGVKD come from the germline V gene. The ends lost 7 bases at V and 9 bases at J; junction bases unmatched: 9. The CDR3 consists of 15 residues. Here the CDR3 DNA reads TGTGCCATCATCGGACAGGGGGTTGGTGGTTCACCCCTCCACTTT. It translates to CAIIGQGVGGSPLHF.

V gene TRBV28 combines with J gene TRBJ1-1; maybe TRBD1 (5 bases). Trimming left V 8 bases short and J 4 bases short, with 20 bases between. The CDR3 consists of 15 residues. CDR1 and CDR2 from the germline V gene are MDHEN and SYDVKM. The CDR3: CASQSAGPGGTEAFF. The DNA of the CDR3 is TGTGCCAGCCAGTCCGCAGGGCCCGGTGGCACTGAAGCTTTCTTT. The complete variable domain, with remaining parts taken from reference TRBV28 and TRBJ1-1, reads DVKVTQSSRYLVKRTGEKVFLECVQDMDHENMFWYRQDPGLGLRLIYFSYDVKMKEKGDIPEGYSVSREKKERFSLILESASTNQTSMYLCASQSAGPGGTEAFFGQGTRLTVV.

The chain uses TRBV27 and TRBJ2-1, with 9 bases that match TRBD2. This CDR3 spans 15 amino acids. Trimming at V came to 7 bases and at J to 6 bases, leaving 10 bases not matched to a gene. Germline CDR1 reads MNHEY; CDR2 reads SMNVEV (reference sequence). CDR3 bases: TGTGCCAGCACCCACGCGGGGGGGCCGGGCAATGAGCAGTTCTTC. This encodes CASTHAGGPGNEQFF.

This chain joins TRBV21-1 and TRBJ2-1; the listed D gene, TRBD2, was not tested against the DNA. TRBV21-1 is listed as a pseudogene. This CDR3 contains 16 residues. DNA for the CDR3: TGTGCCAGCAGCAAATGCGGTAGCGGGACATACAATGAGCAGTTCTTC. It is translated as CASSKCGSGTYNEQFF.